This paragraph covers one T cell receptor beta chain sequence. The data were obtained in a study of blood T cell repertoires in COVID-19. At the level of the study: The samples span acute and convalescent COVID-19 from the United States, Italy and Spain. Sources were T cells, B-cell-depleted T cells, or PBMCs; the material itself was cDNA or gDNA.

Only in-frame clones appear in the TCRdb table, and some are missing; sequencing was by immunoSEQ multiplex PCR. The sample consists of 30,000 to 45,000 clones, approximately 90% of them appearing once. Germline CDR1 reads LNHDA; CDR2 reads SQIVND (reference sequence). The CDR3 is made up of 14 amino acids. The V and J ends lost 5 bases and 4 bases respectively, with 14 bases between them. The clonotype comes from a human donor in a cohort sampled during active COVID-19. The chain has TRBV19 and TRBJ1-1; D gene ambiguous. The source material was peripheral blood. CDR3 DNA: TGTGCCAGTAGTCTGGTCAGAGGGCCCACTGAAGCTTTCTTT. Amino acid sequence: CASSLVRGPTEAFF.